A selection of T cell receptor beta chains follows, all from one sample in a study of blood T cell repertoires in COVID-19. Sequenced by immunoSEQ multiplex PCR; TCRdb stores in-frame clones only, minus some. The repertoire holds under 300,000 clones, roughly 90% seen once, with 2.2% in the top ten. The sequencing input was peripheral blood. All receptors come from a man between 25 and 39 years old who had recovered from COVID-19. CDR3s include the opening cysteine and the closing phenylalanine or tryptophan. D genes are given only for firm matches. Part of the rows lack a size; the others show once, few, many or a class for expanded clones.

j_call clone_size v_call d_call cdr3_nt cdr3_aa
TRBJ1-4 . TRBV14 . TGTGCCAGCAGCCTTTATCGGACAGACTCAACTAATGAAAAACTGTTTTTT CASSLYRTDSTNEKLFF
TRBJ1-5 . TRBV6-5 TRBD1 TGTGCCAGCAGGCCCGGGACAGGGAGAAATCAGCCCCAGCATTTT CASRPGTGRNQPQHF
TRBJ1-2 . TRBV5-1 TRBD1 TGCGCCAGCAGCAGCAGACGGGACAGGGGGAAGGGCTACACCTTC CASSSRRDRGKGYTF
TRBJ1-2 . TRBV4-3 TRBD1 TGCGCCAGCAGCAGGGGGCAAGACTATGGCTACACCTTC CASSRGQDYGYTF
TRBJ2-5 . TRBV4-1 . TGCGCCAGCAGCCATCGGGCCACTAGCCAAGAGACCCAGTACTTC CASSHRATSQETQYF
TRBJ1-4 . TRBV2 TRBD1 TGTGCCAGCCGGGACAGGGGAAATGAAAAACTGTTTTTT CASRDRGNEKLFF
TRBJ1-2 . TRBV3-1/TRBV3-2 . TGTGCCAGCAGCCAAGTCTCCGATGGCTACACCTTC CASSQVSDGYTF
TRBJ2-7 . TRBV15 TRBD1 TGTGCCACCAGCAGAGGGCAACCGGGACAGAGCACCTACGAGCAGTACTTC CATSRGQPGQSTYEQYF
TRBJ1-4 . TRBV3-1/TRBV3-2 . TGTGCCAGCAGCCCGAGGACAAATGAAAAACTGTTTTTT CASSPRTNEKLFF
TRBJ2-1 . TRBV11-2 . TGTGCCAGCAGCTTGAGCGTCCGTGAGCAGTTCTTC CASSLSVREQFF
TRBJ2-7 once TRBV6-5 . TGTGCCAGCAGCTCCCGATACGGTGTCGGCGAGCAGTACTTC CASSSRYGVGEQYF
TRBJ2-1 . TRBV18 TRBD2 TGTGCCAGCTCACCACCGGCGGGGGGCAATGAGCAGTTCTTC CASSPPAGGNEQFF
TRBJ2-6 . TRBV19 . TGTGCCACCTCAAGACACGCAAAAGCCTCTGGGGCCAACGTCCTGACTTTC CATSRHAKASGANVLTF
TRBJ2-7 . TRBV4-3 TRBD2 TGCGCCAGCAGCCAAGATCAGGCGGCGGGGGGCACCTACGAGCAGTACTTC CASSQDQAAGGTYEQYF
TRBJ2-7 . TRBV15 . TGTGCCACCAGCAGAGTAGAGGACAGTTACGAGCAGTACTTC CATSRVEDSYEQYF
TRBJ1-6 . TRBV30 TRBD1 TGTGCCTGGAGACCCCCGACAGGGGGCCCGGATTCACCCCTCCACTTT CAWRPPTGGPDSPLHF
TRBJ2-2 . TRBV19 . TGTGCCAGTAGATCCGCCGGGGAGCTGTTTTTT CASRSAGELFF
TRBJ2-2 . TRBV2 TRBD1 TGTGCCGGCCAGAATTCGGGACAGCGAAACACCGGGGAGCTGTTTTTT CAGQNSGQRNTGELFF
TRBJ2-7 . TRBV20-1 TRBD2 TGCAGTGCTAGTGCCCTAGCGGGGGGCTCGTGGGAGCAGTACTTC CSASALAGGSWEQYF
TRBJ1-3 . TRBV4-1 . TGCGCCAGCAGCCAAGATATCCACTCCTCTGGAAACACCATATATTTT CASSQDIHSSGNTIYF
TRBJ2-7 once TRBV6-1 TRBD1 TGTGCCAGCAGTGACGCCGGGACAGGGGATGGGTACGAGCAGTACTTC CASSDAGTGDGYEQYF
TRBJ1-2 . TRBV6-6 . TGTGCCAGCAGTGGAGGGAGGGACGCTAACTATGGCTACACCTTC CASSGGRDANYGYTF
TRBJ1-4 few TRBV11-2 TRBD1 TGTGCCAGCAGCCCCACCGGGACAGTAAATGAAAAACTGTTTTTT CASSPTGTVNEKLFF
TRBJ1-1 . TRBV18 TRBD1 TGTGCCAGCTCCCTTAGAGACAGGGATGGTGAAGCTTTCTTT CASSLRDRDGEAFF
TRBJ2-1 . TRBV9 TRBD2 TGTGCCAGCAGCCTCCAAAGCGGGGCATCCTACAATGAGCAGTTCTTC CASSLQSGASYNEQFF
TRBJ2-7 . TRBV7-4 TRBD2 TGTGCCACCACGATAACCCCCCCTGAGCGGGACCAACCGTGGGAGCAGTACTTC CATTITPPERDQPWEQYF
TRBJ2-7 . TRBV5-1 . TGCGCCAGCAGCGGTCAGGACAGTACCTACGAGCAGTACTTC CASSGQDSTYEQYF
TRBJ2-3 . TRBV9 . TGTGCCAGCAGCGTAGAGGGGGTCCAAGGGGAGGATACGCAGTATTTT CASSVEGVQGEDTQYF
TRBJ1-2 . TRBV6-5 TRBD1 TGTGCCACCCTAATGGGCCAGGGGGCGAATGGCTACACCTTC CATLMGQGANGYTF
TRBJ1-3 . TRBV5-6 . TGTGCCAGCAGCTTGGTGGGCAGGGTGGAAGGAAACACCATATATTTT CASSLVGRVEGNTIYF
TRBJ2-7 few TRBV7-2 . TGTGCCAGCAGCTTAGAAAGACAGAGCTCCTACGAGCAGTACTTC CASSLERQSSYEQYF
TRBJ2-7 . TRBV6-6 TRBD1 TGTGCCAGCAGTTACCACAGGGGGATCTACGAGCAGTACTTC CASSYHRGIYEQYF
TRBJ1-3 once TRBV7-6 . TGTGCCAGCAGCTCAGAACAGACACGATACTCTGGAAACACCATATATTTT CASSSEQTRYSGNTIYF
TRBJ2-7 . TRBV2 . TGTGCCAGCAAGAATAGGACAGCCACCTACGAGCAGTACTTC CASKNRTATYEQYF
TRBJ1-4 . TRBV29-1 . TGCAGCGTTTACAGTGAAAAACTGTTTTTT CSVYSEKLFF
TRBJ1-1 few TRBV2 . TGTGCCAGCAGTACACAGAGAAACACTGAAGCTTTCTTT CASSTQRNTEAFF
TRBJ2-7 . TRBV3-1/TRBV3-2 TRBD2 TGTGCCAGCAGCCCCGGGACTAGCGGGGACTACGAGCAGTACTTC CASSPGTSGDYEQYF
TRBJ2-3 . TRBV9 . TGTGCCAGCAGCGCCGCCCCCTCCTTCACAACATCAGATACGCAGTATTTT CASSAAPSFTTSDTQYF
TRBJ1-1 . TRBV3-1/TRBV3-2 . TGTGCCAGCAGCCAAGGGGGCGCCGGCACTGAAGCTTTCTTT CASSQGGAGTEAFF
TRBJ1-2 . TRBV3-1/TRBV3-2 TRBD1 TGTGCCAGCAGCCAAGAGGGCTGGCAGTGGGACAGGGGCTCCTATGGCTACACCTTC CASSQEGWQWDRGSYGYTF
TRBJ1-2 few TRBV27 TRBD1 TGTGCCAGCAGTATTACAGGGGGCTCGCATGGCTACACCTTC CASSITGGSHGYTF